This T cell receptor beta chain was sequenced for a study of vaccination and CD4 T cells after COVID-19. Study information: Six males and four females, two Hispanic, made up the convalescents. Study results and limitations: Median SARS-CoV-2-reactive clonotypes rose from roughly 22 to 38, not significantly.

As to treatment: approximately 10-day PBMC culture with coronavirus spike peptide pools or control peptides (ViraFEST assay). Scientists ran DNA taken from cultured CD4+ T cells through the Oncomine TCR Beta short-read assay for sequencing. TCRdb fed the PCR reads into MiXCR, producing one record per CDR3 protein. The repertoire consists of about 12,000 distinct CDR3 sequences, with about three fifths occurring once and the leading ten covering about 15%. The germline gives CDR1 DFQATT, CDR2 SNEGSKA (reference sequence). V lost 6 bases, J lost 3 bases, and 12 bases lay in between. The CDR3 has 13 amino acids. Regarding this clonotype: The antigen is not known.

This receptor was taken from a human donor who had recovered from COVID-19. The rearrangement links TRBV20-1 to TRBJ2-4; D perhaps matches TRBD2 (5 bases). Sample: CD4+ T cells from blood, cultured in vitro. The CDR3 DNA sequence: TGCAGTGCCAGGACGGGGTTCAAAAACATTCAGTACTTC. This sequence encodes CSARTGFKNIQYF.